This TCR beta chain was profiled in a study of T cells expressing NK-cell markers. Looked up from germline, CDR1 is LNHNV and CDR2 is YYDKDF (reference sequence). The CDR3 contains 17 residues. TCRdb reanalyzed the 5' RACE reads and collapses them to one entry per CDR3 protein, without DNA. The listing records more than 400,000 distinct CDR3 sequences. The receptor's source is a woman between 18 and 70 years old in good health. V is TRBV15 and J is TRBJ2-2. Material for sequencing was blood T cells: a sorted CD56 or NKG2C T cell subset, CD4+ or CD8+ T cells, or bulk PBMC T cells (not recorded which). The chain's CDR3 is CATSRDRLASNTGELFF.